This T cell receptor (beta chain) stems from a study of T cell changes during pregnancy in multiple sclerosis. Produced via immunoSEQ multiplex PCR; TCRdb's table is partial and in-frame only. The top ten clones hold 0.45% to 0.65% of a sample with 37,000 or so clones, 89% of them seen once. The CDR3 extends over 15 amino acids. Trimming took off 1 base at V and 2 bases at J, with 9 bases between the two ends. CDR1 is KGHSH, CDR2 LQKENI, per germline. This TCR came from a female donor with multiple sclerosis, enrolled in a pregnancy study. The chain uses TRBV18 and TRBJ1-5, with D unresolved. Specimen: CD4+ T cells from peripheral blood mononuclear cells, collected in the first trimester of pregnancy. The CDR3 DNA is TGTGCCAGCTCACCACTCAATTCAGGCAATCAGCCCCAGCATTTT. Its translation is CASSPLNSGNQPQHF.